This TCR beta chain was found in a study of Ad26.COV2.S vaccination and SARS-CoV-2 variants. This clone was detected once. As to treatment: 15 to 20 received Ad26.COV2.S at low or high dose, single or two shots; about 5 received placebo; per-sample allocation not given. Sample collection was performed on day 63 after the first vaccine or placebo injection. Its platform was an Ad26 vector, and its expressed antigen was Wuhan-strain SARS-CoV-2 spike. Data came from immunoSEQ multiplex PCR; TCRdb stores just in-frame clones and leaves some out. The sample records roughly 300,000 clones, 70% to 90% being singletons. CDR3 length equals 16 residues.

The source is a person between 18 and 65 years old who received the Ad26.COV2.S COVID-19 vaccine or a placebo. The specimen was peripheral blood, collected in a trial of Ad26.COV2.S vaccine versus placebo. The chain carries TRBV21-1 and TRBJ2-7; the table's D call TRBD2 went unverified against the DNA. TRBV21-1 has pseudogene status. The CDR3 region has the DNA TGTGCCAGCAGCTGGGATGTGGCTAGCCAAACCTACGAGCAGTACTTC. Translation: CASSWDVASQTYEQYF.